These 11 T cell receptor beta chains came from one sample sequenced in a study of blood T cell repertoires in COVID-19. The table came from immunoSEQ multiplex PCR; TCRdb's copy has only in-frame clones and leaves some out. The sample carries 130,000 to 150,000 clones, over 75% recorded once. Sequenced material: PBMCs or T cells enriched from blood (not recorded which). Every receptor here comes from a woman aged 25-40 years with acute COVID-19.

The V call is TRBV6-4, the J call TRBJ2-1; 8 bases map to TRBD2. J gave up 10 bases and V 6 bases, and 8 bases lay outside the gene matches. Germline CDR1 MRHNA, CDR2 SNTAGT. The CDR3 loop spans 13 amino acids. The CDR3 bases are TGTGCCAGCAGGAGGAGCGGGAGCAGCGAGCAGTTCTTC. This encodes CASRRSGSSEQFF.

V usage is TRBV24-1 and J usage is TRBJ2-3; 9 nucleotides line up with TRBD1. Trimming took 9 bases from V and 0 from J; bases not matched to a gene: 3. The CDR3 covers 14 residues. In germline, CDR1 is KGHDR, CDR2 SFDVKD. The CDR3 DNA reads TGTGCCACCGGCGGGACAGGGAGCACAGATACGCAGTATTTT. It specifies CATGGTGSTDTQYF.

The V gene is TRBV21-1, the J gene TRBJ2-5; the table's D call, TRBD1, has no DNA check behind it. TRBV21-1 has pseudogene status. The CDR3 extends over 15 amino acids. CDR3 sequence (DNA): TGTGCCAGCAGCAAAGCTGGCAGGGTGATAGAGACCCAGTACTTC. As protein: CASSKAGRVIETQYF.

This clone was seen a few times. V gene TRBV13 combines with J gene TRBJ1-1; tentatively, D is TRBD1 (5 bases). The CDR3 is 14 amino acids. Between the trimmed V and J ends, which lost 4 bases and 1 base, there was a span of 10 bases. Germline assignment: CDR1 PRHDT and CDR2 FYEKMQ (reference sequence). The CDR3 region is CASSSKGRNTEAFF. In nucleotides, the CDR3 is TGTGCCAGCAGCTCCAAGGGGCGGAACACTGAAGCTTTCTTT.

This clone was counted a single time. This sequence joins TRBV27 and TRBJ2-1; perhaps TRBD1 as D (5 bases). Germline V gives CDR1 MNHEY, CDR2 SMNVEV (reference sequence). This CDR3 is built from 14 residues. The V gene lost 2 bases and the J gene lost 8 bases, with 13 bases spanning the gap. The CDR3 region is CASSLMIRADEQFF. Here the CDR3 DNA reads TGTGCCAGCAGTTTAATGATCAGGGCCGATGAGCAGTTCTTC.

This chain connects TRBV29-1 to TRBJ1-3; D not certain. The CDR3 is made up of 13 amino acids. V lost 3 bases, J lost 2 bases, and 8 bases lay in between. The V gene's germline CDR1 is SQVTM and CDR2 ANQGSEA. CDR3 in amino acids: CSVDGQTGNTIYF. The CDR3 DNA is TGCAGCGTTGATGGGCAGACTGGAAACACCATATATTTT.

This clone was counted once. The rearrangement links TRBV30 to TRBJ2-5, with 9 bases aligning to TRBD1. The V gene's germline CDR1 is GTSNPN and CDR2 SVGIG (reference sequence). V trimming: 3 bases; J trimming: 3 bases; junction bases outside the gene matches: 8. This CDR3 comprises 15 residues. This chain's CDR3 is CAWSAGTGLEETQYF. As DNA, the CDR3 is TGTGCCTGGAGCGCCGGGACAGGGCTTGAAGAGACCCAGTACTTC.

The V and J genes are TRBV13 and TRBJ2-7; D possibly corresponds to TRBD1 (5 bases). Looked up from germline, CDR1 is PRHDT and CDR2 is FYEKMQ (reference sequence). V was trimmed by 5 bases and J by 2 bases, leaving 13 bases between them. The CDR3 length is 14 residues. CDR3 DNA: TGTGCCAGCAGCCTCGGTGGGGCCCCCTACGAGCAGTACTTC. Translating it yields CASSLGGAPYEQYF.

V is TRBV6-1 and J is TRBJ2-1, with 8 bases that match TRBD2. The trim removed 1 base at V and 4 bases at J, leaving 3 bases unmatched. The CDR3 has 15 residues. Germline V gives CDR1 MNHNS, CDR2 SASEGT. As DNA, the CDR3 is TGTGCCAGCAGTGAAGTTAGCGGGGCTTACAATGAGCAGTTCTTC. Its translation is CASSEVSGAYNEQFF.

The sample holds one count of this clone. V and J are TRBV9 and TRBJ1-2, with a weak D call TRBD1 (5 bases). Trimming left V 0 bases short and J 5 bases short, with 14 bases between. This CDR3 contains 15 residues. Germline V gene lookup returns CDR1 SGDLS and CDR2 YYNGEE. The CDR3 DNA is TGTGCCAGCAGCGTAGGGTCAGTGGGGCCTTATGGCTACACCTTC. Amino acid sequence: CASSVGSVGPYGYTF.

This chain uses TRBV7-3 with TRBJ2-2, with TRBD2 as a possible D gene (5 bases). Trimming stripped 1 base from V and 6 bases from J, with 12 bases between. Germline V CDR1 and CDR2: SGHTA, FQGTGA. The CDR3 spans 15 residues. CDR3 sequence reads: CASSLRLGSAGELFF. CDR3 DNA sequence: TGTGCCAGCAGCTTAAGATTAGGGAGCGCCGGGGAGCTGTTTTTT.